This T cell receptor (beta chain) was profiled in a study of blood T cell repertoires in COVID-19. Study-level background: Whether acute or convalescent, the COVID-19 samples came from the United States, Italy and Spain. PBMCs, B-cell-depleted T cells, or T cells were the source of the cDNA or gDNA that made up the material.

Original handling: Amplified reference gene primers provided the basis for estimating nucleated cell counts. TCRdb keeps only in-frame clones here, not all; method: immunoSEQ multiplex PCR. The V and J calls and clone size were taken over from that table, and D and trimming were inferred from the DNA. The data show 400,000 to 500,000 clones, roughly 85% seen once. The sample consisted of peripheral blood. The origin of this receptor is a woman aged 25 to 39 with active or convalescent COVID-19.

The CDR3 DNA is TGTGCCAGCAGCGGCGGGGCAGAGAATGAAAAACTGTTTTTT. Translating gives CASSGGAENEKLFF. This chain links TRBV7-9 with TRBJ1-4, with D tentatively TRBD1 (5 bases). Germline V CDR1 and CDR2: SEHNR, FQNEAQ (reference sequence). Trimming took off 5 bases at V and 5 bases at J, with 12 bases between the two ends. The CDR3 loop spans 14 amino acids.